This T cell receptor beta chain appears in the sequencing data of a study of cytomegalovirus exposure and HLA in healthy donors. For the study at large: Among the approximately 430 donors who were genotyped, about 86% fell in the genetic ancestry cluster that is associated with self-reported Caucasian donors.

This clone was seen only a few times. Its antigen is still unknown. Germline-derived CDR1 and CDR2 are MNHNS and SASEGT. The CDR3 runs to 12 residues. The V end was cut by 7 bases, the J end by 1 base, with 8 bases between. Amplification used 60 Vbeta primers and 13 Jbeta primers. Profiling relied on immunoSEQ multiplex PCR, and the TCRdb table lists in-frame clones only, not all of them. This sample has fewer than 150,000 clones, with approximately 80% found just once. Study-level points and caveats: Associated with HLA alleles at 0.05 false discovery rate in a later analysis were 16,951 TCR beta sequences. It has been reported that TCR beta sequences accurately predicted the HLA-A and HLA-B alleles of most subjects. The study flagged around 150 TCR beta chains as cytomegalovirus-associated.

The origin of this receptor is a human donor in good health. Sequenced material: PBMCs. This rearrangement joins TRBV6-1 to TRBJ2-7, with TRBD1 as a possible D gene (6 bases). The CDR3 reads CASNTGSYEQYF. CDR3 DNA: TGTGCCAGCAATACAGGGTCCTACGAGCAGTACTTC.